This T cell receptor beta chain was captured in a study of cytomegalovirus exposure and HLA in healthy donors. As regards this clone: Its cognate antigen is unknown. One end of the junction does not line up with germline, which may come from a read error.

This CDR3 has 14 residues. Germline V CDR1 and CDR2: SSHAT, FNYEAQ (reference sequence). Primers included in the PCR were 60 Vbeta and 13 Jbeta primers. Using immunoSEQ multiplex PCR, the repertoire was profiled, and TCRdb retains in-frame clones only, with some absent. The data show 120,000 to 150,000 clones, around 81% seen once. Overall study findings and caveats: V- and J-gene trimming in TCR beta was tied to a missense DCLRE1C variant by an analysis performed later. In the analysis, some V segments, TRBV6-2 and TRBV6-3 included, were excluded as indistinguishable. A list of around 160 TCR beta chains associated with cytomegalovirus was given.

This receptor was obtained from a man between 40 and 49 years old in good health and CMV-seropositive. The chain combines TRBV7-7 with TRBJ2-7, with TRBD1 identical over 10 bases. The sequenced material came from PBMCs. CDR3 sequence reads: CASSAWGQGSEQYF. The CDR3 DNA reads TGTGCTAGCAGCGCCTGGGGACAGGGGAGCGAGCAGTACTTC.